This T cell receptor beta chain was profiled in a study of identical twins listed by TCRdb under 2016. For the study in its entirety: TCR alpha and beta repertoires from monozygotic twins, unrelated adults of various ages and cord blood were deep-sequenced to test whether fetal clonotypes persist. To rule out contamination, the twin experiments were replicated at different times with different library preparation protocols.

This clonotype came up many times. There is no known antigen for this receptor. Within one base of it there is no much larger clone, and no base qualities were kept. The CDR3 contains 16 residues, cysteine and phenylalanine counted. CDR3 DNA is the only sequence kept; it has 48 bases, read in frame from the first base. V is pruned by 6 bases and J by 5 bases, leaving 7 bases of the junction without a gene match. Preparation of the library involved 5' RACE. Instrument used: Illumina HiSeq 2000. Template switching added a universal primer binding site, and the final cDNA carried a unique molecular identifier that allowed TCR cDNA molecules to be counted accurately. Specific primers in the conserved constant-segment region were used to synthesize first-strand cDNA for the TCR alpha and beta chains. Each cDNA library was double barcoded, with a SMART-Mk sample barcode plus Illumina barcodes, to control for contamination. TruSeq adapter sequences and Illumina sample barcodes were added in two successive PCR steps. Sequencing of the TCR alpha and beta cDNA libraries was done on the Illumina HiSeq platform using custom primers. In the original analysis: Raw reads were processed with MiGEC to extract unique molecular identifiers, and MiXCR was used to determine CDR3 positions. Recombination models were inferred per individual with the repgenHMM and IGoR tools using an EM algorithm. The tcR package in R was used for shared clonotype analysis, with sharing normalized by the product of cloneset sizes. To study raw recombination without the effects of thymic and clonal selection, out-of-frame nonproductive sequences were analyzed. TCRdb trimmed public reads at Q25 via fastp, called clones via MiXCR and kept in-frame beta chains. Records with the same CDR3 protein are collapsed into one entry carrying the most frequent genes and DNA. TCRdb, rather than the study authors, made the V and J calls. Within this sample are around 300,000 distinct CDR3 sequences, with about 8.1% of them counted one time only. The top ten clones comprise 2% to 2.5% of the sample.

Every donor was a healthy Caucasian. The twin cohort consisted of three pairs of female monozygotic twins, all aged 18 to 29 years. Miltenyi CD45RO+ enrichment and human naive T-cell isolation kits were used to isolate memory (CD45RO+) and naive T cells from PBMC. Points the paper makes about the study in general: Out-of-frame TCR alpha sharing in monozygotic twins was systematically underestimated by recombination models, whereas sharing between unrelated individuals was in agreement with the recombination models. Invariant T cells such as MAIT and iNKT could partly confound zero-insertion analyses, although diverse VJ usage argued against such confounding for most clonotypes. Fewer insertions were carried by abundant cord blood beta clonotypes, a similar but weaker trend appeared in young adult naive repertoires, and no such trend appeared in memory repertoires. In beta out-of-frame sequences, excess twin sharing was weaker, because having fewer shared sequences lowered the signal-to-noise ratio. Because the same donors could not be followed over many years, the conclusions relied on cross-sectional statistical analysis. Compared with coincidental sharing between unrelated individuals, out-of-frame TCR alpha sequences shared between twins had an excess of sequences with low generation probability.

This sample also belongs to another study, concerning yellow fever vaccine responses in identical twins. The second study reports: The T cell response to vaccination in identical twins was reported by the authors to appear partly convergent and partly personalized. In the study, vaccine-responding T cell clones were precisely tracked in identical twins.

The TCR was taken from a woman younger than 30 in good health. Sequenced sample: memory (CD45RO+) T cells sorted from blood. The cell subset or site label on this specimen signifies: CD45RO+ enriched T cells. Here the chain combines TRBV12-3 or TRBV12-4 and TRBJ2-2, with 12 junctional bases fitting TRBD2. The sequenced DNA is TGTGCCAGCAGAAATAGACTAGCGGGAGTAACCGGGGAGCTGTTTTTT. Translated, this is CASRNRLAGVTGELFF.